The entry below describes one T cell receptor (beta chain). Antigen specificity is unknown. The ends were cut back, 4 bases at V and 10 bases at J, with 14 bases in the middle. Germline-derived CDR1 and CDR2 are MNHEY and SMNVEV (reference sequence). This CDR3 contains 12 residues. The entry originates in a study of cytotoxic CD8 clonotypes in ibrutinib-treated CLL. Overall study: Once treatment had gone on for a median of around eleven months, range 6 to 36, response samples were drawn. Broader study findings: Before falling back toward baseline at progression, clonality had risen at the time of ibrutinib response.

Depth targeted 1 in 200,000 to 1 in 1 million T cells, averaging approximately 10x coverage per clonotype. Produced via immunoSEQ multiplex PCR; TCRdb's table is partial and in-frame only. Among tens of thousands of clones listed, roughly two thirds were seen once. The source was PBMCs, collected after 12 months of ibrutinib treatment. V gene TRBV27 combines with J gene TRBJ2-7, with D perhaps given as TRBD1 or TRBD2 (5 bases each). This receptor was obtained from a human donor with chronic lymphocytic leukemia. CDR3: CASSSAGTPQYF. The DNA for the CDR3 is TGTGCCAGCAGTTCCGCCGGGACCCCCCAGTACTTC.